These T cell receptor beta chains were read from a single sample in a study of blood T cell repertoires in COVID-19. TCRdb's table, derived via immunoSEQ multiplex PCR, lists solely in-frame clones and lacks some. The repertoire has some 100,000 clones, about 89% of them found once; the top ten carry 10%. What was sequenced was peripheral blood. The receptors here all came from a man aged 50-60 years with acute or convalescent COVID-19. Each CDR3 is given with its conserved first and last residue. Clone sizes are given selectively: once, few, many, or a class where the clone is expanded.

V gene	clone size	CDR3 protein
TRBV11-3	NA	CASSSGPSGNTIYF
TRBV5-1	NA	CASSRDRGGADTQYF
TRBV7-6	NA	CASSHRPTGDGNTIYF
TRBV5-1	NA	CASSLVPNSRSGSYNEQFF
TRBV2	NA	CASSETSLWTGGRSPLHF
TRBV6-5	NA	CASSSGQGVHEQYF
TRBV28	NA	CASTARGRGDNQPQHF
TRBV9	NA	CASSVRGETQYF
TRBV4-2	NA	CASSQVVVEELFF
TRBV18	NA	CASSPPMVAGVGKNIQYF
TRBV12-3/TRBV12-4	once	CASSQAGGAGYTF
TRBV6-1	NA	CASSELRRSSYEQYF
TRBV21-1	NA	CASGVGQPNTEAFF
TRBV19	NA	CASSVRGSYEQYF
TRBV5-4	NA	CASSSVGGSTTGELFF
TRBV2	NA	CASSGQGPSYEQYF
TRBV19	NA	CASSISPGLVTGELFF
TRBV11-3	NA	CASSSGQGRTTEAFF
TRBV9	NA	CASSINFLSSYNEQFF
TRBV19	NA	CASNQGNQPQHF
TRBV2	NA	CASRLAGVIAGELFF
TRBV7-9	NA	CASSSTSGPTLSYEQYF
TRBV3-1/TRBV3-2	NA	CASKGPFGTGVEKLFF
TRBV11-2	NA	CASSLDRGGNTIYF
TRBV7-8	NA	CASSQRLAPEHEQFF
TRBV5-1	NA	CASSGDRANTGELFF
TRBV9	NA	CASSVRDRLEEQYF
TRBV5-1	NA	CASSFTGGVNTEAFF
TRBV2	NA	CASSGEVTGNGYTF
TRBV3-1/TRBV3-2	NA	CASSLEGGSEYF
TRBV14	NA	CASSQAGYGYTF
TRBV15	NA	CATSRTGPLQPQHF
TRBV30	NA	CAWSVGSSGSEQFF
TRBV11-2	few	CASSPKPVQNTDTQYF
TRBV6-2/TRBV6-3	NA	CASSYSPNEAFF
TRBV19	NA	CASSKDRGGNTEAFF
TRBV7-3	once	CASSPIAGAETQYF
TRBV15	few	CATSPQADRGETQYF
TRBV5-1	NA	CASSLLIAATDTQYF
TRBV27	NA	CASNPWGGQNTGELFF
TRBV4-1	NA	CASSQEMSAGRPNQETQYF
TRBV6-1	NA	CASSEGTVYEQYF